The 32 T cell receptor beta chains below come from one sample, sequenced in a study of blood T cell repertoires in COVID-19. Clones were read by immunoSEQ multiplex PCR, and TCRdb kept only the in-frame ones, dropping some. This sample yields approximately 220,000 clones, of which over 70% are seen a single time; around 8.7% belongs to the top ten. Sample: peripheral blood. All receptors come from a woman between 50 and 59 years old with acute or convalescent COVID-19.

The V and J genes are TRBV5-1 and TRBJ2-7; TRBD1 matches 7 bases. The V gene end was trimmed by 4 bases and the J gene end by 3 bases; junction bases not matched to a gene: 4. Per the germline V gene, CDR1 is SGHRS and CDR2 is YFSETQ. This CDR3 comprises 13 residues. The CDR3 coding sequence is TGCGCCAGCAGCATCGGGACAGACTACGAGCAGTACTTC. The encoded protein is CASSIGTDYEQYF.

The chain joins TRBV18 to TRBJ2-1; 8 bases agree with TRBD2. The CDR3 sequence is 13 residues long. The junction had 6 bases not matched to a gene; V was cut back by 5 bases and J by 9 bases. The germline CDR1 and CDR2 sequences are KGHSH and LQKENI. Here the CDR3 DNA reads TGTGCCAGCTCAACCTTTCGGGAGGGTGAGCAGTTCTTC. The encoded protein is CASSTFREGEQFF.

The V gene is TRBV24-1, the J gene TRBJ2-2, with 7 nucleotides matching TRBD2. This CDR3 is built from 13 residues. Germline loops: CDR1 KGHDR, CDR2 SFDVKD. V lost 9 bases and J lost 1; bases outside the gene matches: 1. CDR3 amino acids: CATGRENTGELFF. CDR3 DNA: TGTGCCACCGGGAGGGAGAACACCGGGGAGCTGTTTTTT.

This sequence joins TRBV2 and TRBJ2-1; a weak D match, TRBD1 (6 bases). The ends were cut back, 5 bases at V and 9 bases at J, with 11 bases in the middle. The CDR3 is 12 amino acids. Germline values: CDR1 SNHLY, CDR2 FYNNEI. CDR3: CASSPGEGEQFF. The CDR3 nucleotides read TGTGCCAGCAGTCCAGGGGAAGGTGAGCAGTTCTTC.

The chain has TRBV27 and TRBJ1-4; D remains ambiguous. The germline V gene encodes CDR1 MNHEY and CDR2 SMNVEV (reference sequence). This CDR3 spans 16 amino acids. Trimming pared 1 base from V and 5 bases from J, leaving 14 bases between. The CDR3 loop reads CASSLWASGKNEKLFF. CDR3 in DNA: TGTGCCAGCAGTTTATGGGCGTCGGGGAAGAATGAAAAACTGTTTTTT.

The chain combines TRBV18 with TRBJ2-3; 9 bases match TRBD2. The CDR3 runs 16 residues. Trimming cost V 2 bases and J 0 bases; bases outside gene matches: 3. Germline V gene lookup returns CDR1 KGHSH and CDR2 LQKENI. The CDR3: CASSPFTSGSTDTQYF. The CDR3 bases are TGTGCCAGCTCACCATTTACTAGCGGGAGCACAGATACGCAGTATTTT.

The chain uses TRBV2 and TRBJ2-2; a weak D match, TRBD2 (6 bases). This CDR3 region has 20 residues. V lost 6 bases and J 5 bases, leaving 31 bases between the germline ends. Germline lookup yields CDR1 SNHLY and CDR2 FYNNEI. Here the CDR3 reads CASRDTNYPRWGVWTGELFF. CDR3 DNA: TGTGCCAGCAGAGACACCAACTATCCTAGGTGGGGGGTATGGACCGGGGAGCTGTTTTTT.

The chain employs TRBV20-1 and TRBJ2-7; D is undetermined. V was shortened by 6 bases and J by 3 bases, with 9 bases between the two germline ends. Germline lookup yields CDR1 DFQATT and CDR2 SNEGSKA (reference sequence). This CDR3 is built from 11 residues. This CDR3 reads CSAPRDYEQYF. DNA of the CDR3: TGCAGTGCCCCTCGCGACTACGAGCAGTACTTC.

The V and J genes are TRBV15 and TRBJ1-5; 10 bases align to TRBD1. CDR3 length: 14 residues. The junction had 6 bases not matched to a gene; V was cut back by 6 bases and J by 7 bases. Germline loops: CDR1 LNHNV, CDR2 YYDKDF (reference sequence). The CDR3 DNA reads as TGTGCCACCAGTAGGGACAGGGGAGGCCAGCCCCAGCATTTT. Protein: CATSRDRGGQPQHF.

V usage is TRBV19 and J usage is TRBJ2-7, with 9 bases aligning to TRBD2. CDR1 is LNHDA and CDR2 is SQIVND in the germline V gene (reference sequence). The junction had 2 bases not matched to a gene; V was cut back by 2 bases and J by 3 bases. The CDR3 totals 14 residues. In DNA, the CDR3 is TGTGCCAGTAGTATAAGGACTAGCGTCTACGAGCAGTACTTC. The encoded protein is CASSIRTSVYEQYF. Filled out from reference TRBV19 and TRBJ2-7, the complete variable domain reads DGGITQSPKYLFRKEGQNVTLSCEQNLNHDAMYWYRQDPGQGLRLIYYSQIVNDFQKGDIAEGYSVSREKKESFPLTVTSAQKNPTAFYLCASSIRTSVYEQYFGPGTRLTVT.

This chain connects TRBV5-8 to TRBJ2-5, with TRBD1 identical over 10 bases. This CDR3 contains 13 residues. Germline V lookup: CDR1 SGHTS, CDR2 YDEGEE. The J segment lost 5 bases and the V segment lost 3 bases, leaving 1 base of the junction unmatched. CDR3 coding DNA: TGTGCCAGCAGCTGGACAGGGGGGGAGACCCAGTACTTC. Amino acids: CASSWTGGETQYF.

V usage is TRBV3-1 (or the pseudogene TRBV3-2) and J usage is TRBJ2-3; TRBD1 matches at 9 bases. The CDR3 has 17 amino acids. J was trimmed by 2 bases and V by 3 bases; bases with no gene match: 9. Germline loops: CDR1 LGHDT, CDR2 YNNKEL (reference sequence). The CDR3 loop reads CASSQPPGQGYTDTQYF. CDR3 nucleotide sequence: TGTGCCAGCAGCCAGCCCCCGGGACAGGGCTACACAGATACGCAGTATTTT.

This clone was observed many times. The rearrangement uses TRBV7-2 and TRBJ2-3, with a weak D call TRBD1 (6 bases). CDR3 length: 15 amino acids. Deletions cut 5 bases from V and 0 bases from J, with 12 bases between. CDR1 and CDR2 (germline): SGHTA, FQGNSA. The CDR3: CASSPGHASTDTQYF. The CDR3 bases are TGTGCCAGCAGCCCGGGACACGCTAGCACAGATACGCAGTATTTT.

The chain carries TRBV7-3 and TRBJ2-5; TRBD2 agrees at 8 bases. Trimming removed 2 bases from V and 4 bases from J; junction bases left unmatched: 0. CDR1 is SGHTA and CDR2 is FQGTGA in the germline V gene. This CDR3 region has 13 residues. CDR3 coding DNA: TGTGCCAGCAGCTTACTAGCGGGAGAGACCCAGTACTTC. Translation: CASSLLAGETQYF.

V is TRBV24-1 and J is TRBJ2-1, with 14 bases matching TRBD2. V lost 4 bases and J lost 7; bases outside the gene matches: 5. Germline V gene sequence: CDR1 KGHDR, CDR2 SFDVKD. The CDR3 runs to 16 residues. The CDR3, as DNA: TGTGCCACCAGTGACCAGACTAGCGGGAGGGGAAATGAGCAGTTCTTC. Encoded protein: CATSDQTSGRGNEQFF.

This clone was seen a single time. This chain joins TRBV7-2 and TRBJ2-7; 8 bases are a match to TRBD2. V gave up 5 bases and J gave up 4 bases; unmatched junction bases: 10. This CDR3 is built from 15 residues. Germline assignment: CDR1 SGHTA and CDR2 FQGNSA. In nucleotides, the CDR3 is TGTGCCAGCAGCCCCCGAGCGGGAGTAGGGTACGAGCAGTACTTC. As protein: CASSPRAGVGYEQYF.

The chain carries TRBV29-1 and TRBJ1-3; a weak D match, TRBD1 (6 bases). V was trimmed by 2 bases and J by 4 bases, leaving 12 bases between them. Germline CDR1 reads SQVTM; CDR2 reads ANQGSEA. CDR3 length: 14 amino acids. CDR3 loop: CSVEIGGTGNTIYF. CDR3 coding DNA: TGCAGCGTTGAAATAGGGGGAACGGGAAACACCATATATTTT.

This sequence joins TRBV9 and TRBJ1-2; D may be TRBD1 (6 bases). V gave up 4 bases and J gave up 12 bases, with 16 bases separating them. Germline loops: CDR1 SGDLS, CDR2 YYNGEE. This CDR3 is built from 12 residues. The CDR3: CASSPQGRFNTF. DNA for the CDR3: TGTGCCAGCAGCCCGCAGGGGCGGTTCAACACCTTC.

V gene TRBV19 combines with J gene TRBJ2-7; 7 bases are a match to TRBD2. The CDR3 has 13 residues. Trimming took 3 bases from V and 5 from J; bases not matched to a gene: 4. The germline V gene has CDR1 LNHDA and CDR2 SQIVND (reference sequence). CDR3 DNA sequence: TGTGCCAGTAGTATTCGACTAGCCGACGAGCAGTACTTC. It encodes CASSIRLADEQYF.

This clone has more than one count but fewer than ten. Here the CDR3 reads CASSRTSGSSRRNEQFF. In nucleotides, the CDR3 is TGTGCCAGCAGCCGGACTAGCGGGAGTTCGAGGCGCAATGAGCAGTTCTTC. V gene TRBV7-3 combines with J gene TRBJ2-1; 13 bases are a match to TRBD2. V dropped 5 bases and J dropped 6; count of bases not matched to a gene: 10. The length of the CDR3 is 17 residues. From germline, CDR1 is SGHTA and CDR2 FQGTGA. The variable domain in full, with the rest retrieved from reference TRBV7-3 and TRBJ2-1, is GAGVSQTPSNKVTEKGKYVELRCDPISGHTALYWYRQSLGQGPEFLIYFQGTGAADDSGLPNDRFFAVRPEGSVSTLKIQRTERGDSAVYLCASSRTSGSSRRNEQFFGPGTRLTVL.

V gene TRBV24-1 combines with J gene TRBJ1-2; 8 bases agree with TRBD1. CDR1 and CDR2 from the germline V gene are KGHDR and SFDVKD. Trimming took 12 bases from V and 0 from J; bases not matched to a gene: 11. This CDR3 has 15 residues. The CDR3 nucleotides read TGTGCCTCCCACCCAGGGGGCGTATCTAACTATGGCTACACCTTC. Translating it yields CASHPGGVSNYGYTF.

This clone was picked up one time. V and J are TRBV2 and TRBJ2-5; 8 nucleotides line up with TRBD2. V trimming: 8 bases; J trimming: 4 bases; junction bases outside the gene matches: 6. This CDR3 comprises 13 residues. Germline CDR1 and CDR2: SNHLY and FYNNEI. CDR3 sequence (DNA): TGTGCCAGCGCTGGACTAGCTCCAGAGACCCAGTACTTC. Amino acids: CASAGLAPETQYF.

The genes are TRBV12-3 or TRBV12-4 and TRBJ2-7, with D possibly TRBD2 on 6 matching bases. This CDR3 is 13 amino acids long. V lost 3 bases and J lost 4, with 10 bases in between. CDR3 amino acids: CASSFGGMYEQYF. CDR3 in DNA: TGTGCCAGCAGTTTCGGGGGAATGTACGAGCAGTACTTC.

J is TRBJ1-1 and V is TRBV4-1; D remains ambiguous. Germline CDR1 MGHRA, CDR2 YSYEKL. The CDR3 contains 15 residues. V gave up 4 bases and J gave up 4 bases, with 16 bases separating them. CDR3 amino acids: CASSRGALSGTEAFF. The CDR3 DNA reads TGCGCCAGCAGCCGAGGAGCCCTATCCGGCACTGAAGCTTTCTTT.

The V gene is TRBV5-6, the J gene TRBJ1-2; 9 bases agree with TRBD1. The length of the CDR3 is 14 residues. After removal of 4 bases from V and 2 bases from J, the junction contained 3 bases not matched to a gene. Germline CDR1 and CDR2: SGHDT and YYEEEE. The CDR3 here is CASSQGTGNYGYTF. The CDR3 nucleotides are TGTGCCAGCAGCCAAGGGACAGGGAACTATGGCTACACCTTC.

The chain employs TRBV28 and TRBJ2-7, with TRBD2 identical over 8 bases. The CDR3 extends over 14 amino acids. Germline-derived CDR1 and CDR2 are MDHEN and SYDVKM. V dropped 8 bases and J dropped 7; count of bases not matched to a gene: 13. The CDR3 DNA is TGTGCCAGCGAAGGGCCGGGAGGGGTAGAAGAGCAGTACTTC. It is translated as CASEGPGGVEEQYF.

This chain uses TRBV28 with TRBJ2-1; maybe TRBD2 (6 bases). V was pared by 5 bases and J by 2 bases, with 19 bases between. The CDR3 loop spans 17 amino acids. Germline CDR1 is MDHEN and CDR2 is SYDVKM. CDR3 DNA: TGTGCCAGCAGTCTCGCCAGAGGAGGGAGCCCCTACAATGAGCAGTTCTTC. It encodes CASSLARGGSPYNEQFF.

This sequence joins TRBV10-1 and TRBJ2-5, with D perhaps matching TRBD2 (5 bases). The CDR3 spans 16 residues. Germline assignment: CDR1 WNHNN and CDR2 SYGVQD (reference sequence). V was cut by 6 bases and J by 0 bases, with 17 bases left in between. CDR3 in DNA: TGCGCCAGCAGATCCGAGGAGGAGAGGGACCAAGAGACCCAGTACTTC. Translation: CASRSEEERDQETQYF.

This clone appeared a single time. V gene TRBV19 combines with J gene TRBJ2-7; 9 bases fit TRBD1. The CDR3 contains 13 residues. Germline CDR1 is LNHDA and CDR2 is SQIVND (reference sequence). V was clipped by 5 bases and J by 6 bases; unmatched bases: 5. In DNA, the CDR3 is TGTGCCAGTAGTGTATACAGGGGGCGCGAGCAGTACTTC. Its protein is CASSVYRGREQYF.

CDR3 sequence reads: CASSLGTGGEVRETQYF. CDR3 bases: TGCGCCAGCAGCTTGGGGACAGGGGGTGAGGTCCGAGAGACCCAGTACTTC. This chain joins TRBV5-1 and TRBJ2-5, with 10 positions matching TRBD1. The CDR3 length is 17 residues. CDR1 and CDR2 (germline): SGHRS, YFSETQ. With 0 bases clipped from V and 4 bases from J, the junction kept 9 bases outside the gene matches.

This clone appeared a few times. This chain joins TRBV29-1 and TRBJ2-7; 10 bases align to TRBD2. CDR1 is SQVTM and CDR2 is ANQGSEA in the germline V gene. V was clipped by 5 bases and J by 9 bases; unmatched bases: 10. The CDR3 is 13 residues long. The CDR3 bases are TGCAGCGTTATTGAAGATGCTAGCGGGAGGCAGTACTTC. Translating it yields CSVIEDASGRQYF.

The chain couples TRBV6-1 to TRBJ2-5, with 7 bases that match TRBD2. Germline assignment: CDR1 MNHNS and CDR2 SASEGT. The trim removed 2 bases at V and 2 bases at J, leaving 5 bases unmatched. The CDR3 covers 15 residues. The CDR3 sequence is CASSESGGGQETQYF. CDR3 DNA sequence: TGTGCCAGCAGTGAAAGTGGGGGGGGTCAAGAGACCCAGTACTTC.